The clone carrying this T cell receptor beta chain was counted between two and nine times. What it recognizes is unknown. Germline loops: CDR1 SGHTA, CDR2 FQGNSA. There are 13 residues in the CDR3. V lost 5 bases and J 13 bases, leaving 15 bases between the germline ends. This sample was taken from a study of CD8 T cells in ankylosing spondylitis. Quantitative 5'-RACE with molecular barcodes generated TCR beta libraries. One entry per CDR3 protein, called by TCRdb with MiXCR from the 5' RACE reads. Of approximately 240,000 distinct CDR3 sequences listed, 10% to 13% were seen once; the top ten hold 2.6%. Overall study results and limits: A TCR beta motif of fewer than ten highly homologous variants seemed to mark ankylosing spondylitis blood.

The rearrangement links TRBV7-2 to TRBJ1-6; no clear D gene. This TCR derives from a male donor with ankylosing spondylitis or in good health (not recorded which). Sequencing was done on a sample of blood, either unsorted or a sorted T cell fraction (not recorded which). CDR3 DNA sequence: TGTGCCAGCAGCCGATACACCCTAGGGCCCCTCCACTTT. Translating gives CASSRYTLGPLHF.